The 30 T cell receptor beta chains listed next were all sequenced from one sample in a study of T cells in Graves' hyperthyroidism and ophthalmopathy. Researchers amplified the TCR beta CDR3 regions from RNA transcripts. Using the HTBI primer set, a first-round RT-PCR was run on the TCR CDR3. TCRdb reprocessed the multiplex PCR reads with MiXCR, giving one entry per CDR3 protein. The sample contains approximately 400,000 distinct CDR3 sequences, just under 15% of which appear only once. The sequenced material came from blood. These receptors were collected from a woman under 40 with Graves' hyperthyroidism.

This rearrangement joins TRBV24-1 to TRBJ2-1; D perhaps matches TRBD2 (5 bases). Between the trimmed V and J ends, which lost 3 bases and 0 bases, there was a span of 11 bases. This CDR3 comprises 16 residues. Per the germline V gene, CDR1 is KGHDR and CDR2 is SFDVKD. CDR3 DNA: TGTGCCACCAGTGATCGTGAGCGGAGCTCCTACAATGAGCAGTTCTTC. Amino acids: CATSDRERSSYNEQFF.

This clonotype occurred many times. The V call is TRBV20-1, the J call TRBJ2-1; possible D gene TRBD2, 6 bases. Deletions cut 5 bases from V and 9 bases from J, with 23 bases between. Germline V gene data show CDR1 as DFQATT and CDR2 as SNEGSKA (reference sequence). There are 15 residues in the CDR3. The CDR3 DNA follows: TGCAGTGCTGTAGTTGAGCGGGTGCGCCGGGGTGAGCAGTTCTTC. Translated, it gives CSAVVERVRRGEQFF.

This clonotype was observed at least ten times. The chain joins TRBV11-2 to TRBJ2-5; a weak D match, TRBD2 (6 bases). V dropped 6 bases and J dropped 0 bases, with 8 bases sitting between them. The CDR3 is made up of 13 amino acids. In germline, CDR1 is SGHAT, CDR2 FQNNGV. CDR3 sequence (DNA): TGTGCCAGCAGTGGGGGGAACCAAGAGACCCAGTACTTC. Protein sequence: CASSGGNQETQYF.

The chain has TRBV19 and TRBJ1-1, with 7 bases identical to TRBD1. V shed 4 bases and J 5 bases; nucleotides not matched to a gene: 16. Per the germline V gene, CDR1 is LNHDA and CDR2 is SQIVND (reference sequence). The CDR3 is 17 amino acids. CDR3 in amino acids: CASSTRMTGPAGTEAFF. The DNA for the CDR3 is TGTGCCAGTAGTACCAGGATGACAGGGCCGGCCGGAACTGAAGCTTTCTTT.

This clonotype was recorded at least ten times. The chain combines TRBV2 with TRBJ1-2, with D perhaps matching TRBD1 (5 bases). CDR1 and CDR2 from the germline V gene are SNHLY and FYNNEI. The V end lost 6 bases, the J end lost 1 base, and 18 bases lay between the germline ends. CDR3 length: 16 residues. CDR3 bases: TGTGCCAGCAGACAAGTCTACAGGCCATTTAACTATGGCTACACCTTC. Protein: CASRQVYRPFNYGYTF.

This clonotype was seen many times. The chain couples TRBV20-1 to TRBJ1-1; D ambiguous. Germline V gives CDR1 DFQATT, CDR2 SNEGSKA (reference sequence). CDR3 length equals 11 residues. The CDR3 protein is CRAPDPTEAFF. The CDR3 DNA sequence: TGCAGGGCCCCCGACCCCACTGAAGCTTTCTTT.

Here the CDR3 reads CASSESLGSTDTQYF. The CDR3 bases are TGTGCCAGCAGTGAATCTCTCGGGAGCACAGATACGCAGTATTTT. The V and J genes are TRBV25-1 and TRBJ2-3; no clear D gene. The V gene lost 1 base and the J gene lost 0 bases, with 8 bases spanning the gap. CDR1 is MGHDK and CDR2 is SYGVNS in the germline V gene. This CDR3 contains 15 residues.

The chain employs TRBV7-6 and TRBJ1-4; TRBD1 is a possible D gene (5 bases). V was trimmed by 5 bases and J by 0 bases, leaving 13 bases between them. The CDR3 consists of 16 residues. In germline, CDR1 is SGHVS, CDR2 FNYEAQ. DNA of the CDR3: TGTGCCAGCAGCCCTGGGGGAGTCGCAACTAATGAAAAACTGTTTTTT. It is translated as CASSPGGVATNEKLFF.

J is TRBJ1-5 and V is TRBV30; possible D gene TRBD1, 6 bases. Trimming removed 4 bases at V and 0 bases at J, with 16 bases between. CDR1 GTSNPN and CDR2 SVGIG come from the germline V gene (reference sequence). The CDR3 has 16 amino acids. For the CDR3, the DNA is TGTGCCTGGAACCTACAGGGAGGGTATAGCAATCAGCCCCAGCATTTT. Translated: CAWNLQGGYSNQPQHF.

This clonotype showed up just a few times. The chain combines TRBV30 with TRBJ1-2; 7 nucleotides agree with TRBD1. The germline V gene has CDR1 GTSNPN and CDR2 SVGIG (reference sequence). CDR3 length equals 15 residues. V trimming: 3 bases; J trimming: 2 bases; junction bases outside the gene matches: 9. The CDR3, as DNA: TGTGCCTGGAGGCCAACAGGGGCGTTCAACTATGGCTACACCTTC. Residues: CAWRPTGAFNYGYTF.

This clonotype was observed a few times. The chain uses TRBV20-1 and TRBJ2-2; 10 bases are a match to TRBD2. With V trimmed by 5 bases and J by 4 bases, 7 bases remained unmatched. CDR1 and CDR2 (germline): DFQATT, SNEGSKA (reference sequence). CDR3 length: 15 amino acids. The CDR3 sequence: CSAQIAGGFTGELFF. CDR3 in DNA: TGCAGTGCTCAGATAGCGGGAGGATTCACCGGGGAGCTGTTTTTT.

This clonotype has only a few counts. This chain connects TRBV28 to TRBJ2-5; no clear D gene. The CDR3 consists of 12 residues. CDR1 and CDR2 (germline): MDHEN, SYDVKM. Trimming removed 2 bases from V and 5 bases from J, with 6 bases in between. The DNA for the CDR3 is TGTGCCAGCAGTTTAGTTAGGGAGACCCAGTACTTC. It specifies CASSLVRETQYF.

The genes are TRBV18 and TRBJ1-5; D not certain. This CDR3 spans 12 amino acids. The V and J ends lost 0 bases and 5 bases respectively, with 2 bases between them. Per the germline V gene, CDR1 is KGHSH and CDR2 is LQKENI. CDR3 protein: CASSPPDQPQHF. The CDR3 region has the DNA TGTGCCAGCTCACCACCGGATCAGCCCCAGCATTTT.

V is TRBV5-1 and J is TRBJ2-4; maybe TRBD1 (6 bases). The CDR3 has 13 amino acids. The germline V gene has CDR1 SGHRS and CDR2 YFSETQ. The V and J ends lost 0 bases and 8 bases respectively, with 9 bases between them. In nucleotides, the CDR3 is TGCGCCAGCAGCTTGGCAGGGGTGGACATTCAGTACTTC. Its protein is CASSLAGVDIQYF. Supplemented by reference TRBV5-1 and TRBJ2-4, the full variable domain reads KAGVTQTPRYLIKTRGQQVTLSCSPISGHRSVSWYQQTPGQGLQFLFEYFSETQRNKGNFPGRFSGRQFSNSRSEMNVSTLELGDSALYLCASSLAGVDIQYFGAGTRLSVL.

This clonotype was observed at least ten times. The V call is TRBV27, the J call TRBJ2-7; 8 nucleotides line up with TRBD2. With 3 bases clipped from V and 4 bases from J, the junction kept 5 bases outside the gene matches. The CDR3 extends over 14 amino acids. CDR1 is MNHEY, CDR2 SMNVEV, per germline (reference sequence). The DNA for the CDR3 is TGTGCCAGCAGTTTGCGAGCGGGAGTTTACGAGCAGTACTTC. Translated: CASSLRAGVYEQYF.

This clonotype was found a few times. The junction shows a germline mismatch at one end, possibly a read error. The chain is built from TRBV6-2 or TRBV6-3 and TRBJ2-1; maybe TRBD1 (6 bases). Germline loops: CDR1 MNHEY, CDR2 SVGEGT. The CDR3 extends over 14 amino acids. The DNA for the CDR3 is TGTGCCAGCAGTCAGGGGCGCTCCTACAATGAGCGGTTCTTC. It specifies CASSQGRSYNERFF.

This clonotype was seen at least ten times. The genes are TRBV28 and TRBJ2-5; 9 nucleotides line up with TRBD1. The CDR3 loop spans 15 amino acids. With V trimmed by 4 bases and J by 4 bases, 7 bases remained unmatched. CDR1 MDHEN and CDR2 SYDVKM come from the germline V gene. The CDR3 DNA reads TGTGCCAGCAGTTCTCCGGGGACAGGGTCAGAGACCCAGTACTTC. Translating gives CASSSPGTGSETQYF.

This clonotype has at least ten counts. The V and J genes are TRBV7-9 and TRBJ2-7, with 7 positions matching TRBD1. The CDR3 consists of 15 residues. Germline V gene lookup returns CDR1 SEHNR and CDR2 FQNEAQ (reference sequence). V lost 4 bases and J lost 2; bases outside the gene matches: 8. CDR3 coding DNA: TGTGCCAGCAGCTACGTGCAGGGGGACACCTACGAGCAGTACTTC. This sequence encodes CASSYVQGDTYEQYF.

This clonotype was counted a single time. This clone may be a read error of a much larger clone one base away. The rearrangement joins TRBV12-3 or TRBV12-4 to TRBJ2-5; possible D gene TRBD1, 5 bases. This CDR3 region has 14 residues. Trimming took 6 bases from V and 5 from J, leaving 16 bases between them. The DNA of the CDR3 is TGTGCCAGCAGACGGTCAGGGCTTTTTGAGACCCAGTACTTC. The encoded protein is CASRRSGLFETQYF.

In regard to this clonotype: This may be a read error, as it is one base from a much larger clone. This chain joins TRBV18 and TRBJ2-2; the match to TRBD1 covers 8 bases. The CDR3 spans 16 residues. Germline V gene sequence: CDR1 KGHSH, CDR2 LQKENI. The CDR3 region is CASSPPQGASTGELSF. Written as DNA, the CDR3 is TGTGCCAGCTCACCACCCCAGGGGGCAAGCACCGGGGAGCTGTCTTTT.

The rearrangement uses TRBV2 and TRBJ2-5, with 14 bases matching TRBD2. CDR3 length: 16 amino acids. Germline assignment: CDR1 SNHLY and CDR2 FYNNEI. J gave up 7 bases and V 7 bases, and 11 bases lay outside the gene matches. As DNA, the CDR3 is TGTGCCAGCACGGACGGGGGGACTAGCGGGAGAGGGACCCAGTACTTC. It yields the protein CASTDGGTSGRGTQYF.

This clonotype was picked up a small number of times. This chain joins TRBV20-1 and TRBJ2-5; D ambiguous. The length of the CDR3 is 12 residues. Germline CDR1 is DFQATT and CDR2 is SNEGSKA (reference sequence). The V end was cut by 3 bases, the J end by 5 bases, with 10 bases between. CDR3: CSASFGRETQYF. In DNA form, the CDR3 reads TGCAGTGCTAGTTTTGGTCGGGAGACCCAGTACTTC.

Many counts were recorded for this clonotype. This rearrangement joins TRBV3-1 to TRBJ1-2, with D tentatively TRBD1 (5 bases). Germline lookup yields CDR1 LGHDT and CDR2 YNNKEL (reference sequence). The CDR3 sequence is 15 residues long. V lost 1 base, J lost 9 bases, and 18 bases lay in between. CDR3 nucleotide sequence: TGTGCCAGCAGCCAAGGCGAGGCCAGGGTCGCCAGCTACACCTTC. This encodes CASSQGEARVASYTF.

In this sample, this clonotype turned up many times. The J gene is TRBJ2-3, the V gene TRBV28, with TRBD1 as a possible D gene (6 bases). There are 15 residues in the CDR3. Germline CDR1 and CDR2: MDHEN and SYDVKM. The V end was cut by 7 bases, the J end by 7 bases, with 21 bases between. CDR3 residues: CASTSGQIEANTQYF. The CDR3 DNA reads TGTGCCAGCACTTCCGGACAGATAGAGGCGAATACGCAGTATTTT.

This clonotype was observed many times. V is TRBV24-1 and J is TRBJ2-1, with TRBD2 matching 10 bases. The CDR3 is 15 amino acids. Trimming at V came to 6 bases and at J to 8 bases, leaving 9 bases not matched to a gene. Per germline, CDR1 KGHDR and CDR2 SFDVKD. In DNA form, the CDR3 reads TGTGCCACCAGTCCTAGCGGGAGTTTCGTAGATGAGCAGTTCTTC. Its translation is CATSPSGSFVDEQFF.

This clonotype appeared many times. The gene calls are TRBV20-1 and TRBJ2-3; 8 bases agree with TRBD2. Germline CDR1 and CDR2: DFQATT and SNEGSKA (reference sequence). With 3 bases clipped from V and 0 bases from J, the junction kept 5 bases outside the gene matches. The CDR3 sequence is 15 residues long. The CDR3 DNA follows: TGCAGTGCTAGTACGGCGGGAGGCAGCACAGATACGCAGTATTTT. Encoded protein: CSASTAGGSTDTQYF.

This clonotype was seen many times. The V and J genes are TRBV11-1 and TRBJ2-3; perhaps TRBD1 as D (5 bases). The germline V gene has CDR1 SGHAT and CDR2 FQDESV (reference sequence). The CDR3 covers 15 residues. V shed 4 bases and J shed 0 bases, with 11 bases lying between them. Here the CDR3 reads CASSSGMLSTDTQYF. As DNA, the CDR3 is TGTGCCAGCAGCTCAGGGATGCTCAGCACAGATACGCAGTATTTT.

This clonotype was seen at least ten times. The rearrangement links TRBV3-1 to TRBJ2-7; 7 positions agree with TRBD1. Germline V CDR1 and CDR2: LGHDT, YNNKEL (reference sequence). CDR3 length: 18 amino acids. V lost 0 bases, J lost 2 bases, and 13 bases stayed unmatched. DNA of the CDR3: TGTGCCAGCAGCCAAGATCCCGAGACAGGGCGCGCGGCCTACGAGCAGTACTTC. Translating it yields CASSQDPETGRAAYEQYF.

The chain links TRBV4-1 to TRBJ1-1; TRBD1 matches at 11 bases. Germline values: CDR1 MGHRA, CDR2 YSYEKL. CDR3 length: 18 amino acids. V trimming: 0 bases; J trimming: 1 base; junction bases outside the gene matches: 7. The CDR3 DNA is TGCGCCAGCAGCCAAGAGACCCGGGGACAGGGGGGGAACACTGAAGCTTTCTTT. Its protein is CASSQETRGQGGNTEAFF.

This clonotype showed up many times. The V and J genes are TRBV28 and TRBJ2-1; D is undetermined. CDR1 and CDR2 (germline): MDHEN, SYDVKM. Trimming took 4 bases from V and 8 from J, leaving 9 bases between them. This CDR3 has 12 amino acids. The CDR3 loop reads CASSSLYDEQFF. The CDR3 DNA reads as TGTGCCAGCAGTTCCCTATACGATGAGCAGTTCTTC.